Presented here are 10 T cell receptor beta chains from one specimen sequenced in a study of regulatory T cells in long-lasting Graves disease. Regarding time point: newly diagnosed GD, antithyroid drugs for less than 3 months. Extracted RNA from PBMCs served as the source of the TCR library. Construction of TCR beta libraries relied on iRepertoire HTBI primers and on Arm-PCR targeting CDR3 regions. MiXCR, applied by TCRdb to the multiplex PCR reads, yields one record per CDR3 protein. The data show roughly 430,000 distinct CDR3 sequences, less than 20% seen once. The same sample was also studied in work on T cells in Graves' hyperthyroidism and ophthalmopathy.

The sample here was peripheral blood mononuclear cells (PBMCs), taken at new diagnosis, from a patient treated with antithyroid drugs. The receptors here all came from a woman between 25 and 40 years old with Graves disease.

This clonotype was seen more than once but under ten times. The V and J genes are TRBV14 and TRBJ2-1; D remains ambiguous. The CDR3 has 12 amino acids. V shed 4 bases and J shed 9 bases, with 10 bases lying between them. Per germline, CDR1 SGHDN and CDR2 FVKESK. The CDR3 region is CASSRSPAEQFF. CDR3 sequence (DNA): TGTGCCAGCAGCCGTTCCCCAGCTGAGCAGTTCTTC.

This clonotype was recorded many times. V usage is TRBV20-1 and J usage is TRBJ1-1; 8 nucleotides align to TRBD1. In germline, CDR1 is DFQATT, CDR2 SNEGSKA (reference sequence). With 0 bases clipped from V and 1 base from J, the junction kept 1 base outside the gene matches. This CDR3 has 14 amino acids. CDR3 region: CSAREGQANTEAFF. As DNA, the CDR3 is TGCAGTGCTAGAGAGGGACAGGCGAACACTGAAGCTTTCTTT.

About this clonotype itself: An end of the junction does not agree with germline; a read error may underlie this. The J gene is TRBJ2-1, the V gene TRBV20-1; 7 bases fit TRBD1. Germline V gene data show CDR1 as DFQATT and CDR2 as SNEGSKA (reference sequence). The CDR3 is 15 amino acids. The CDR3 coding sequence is TGCAGTGCTGGAGAGAGCAGGGGGATTGGCGATGAGCAGTTCTTC. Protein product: CSAGESRGIGDEQFF.

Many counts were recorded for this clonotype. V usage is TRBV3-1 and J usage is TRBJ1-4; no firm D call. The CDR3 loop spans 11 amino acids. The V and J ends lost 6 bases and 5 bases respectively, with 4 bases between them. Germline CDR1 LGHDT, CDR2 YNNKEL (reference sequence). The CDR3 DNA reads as TGTGCCAGCAGGCACAATGAAAAACTGTTTTTT. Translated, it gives CASRHNEKLFF. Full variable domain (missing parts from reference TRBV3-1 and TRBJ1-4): DTAVSQTPKYLVTQMGNDKSIKCEQNLGHDTMYWYKQDSKKFLKIMFSYNNKELIINETVPNRFSPKSPDKAHLNLHINSLELGDSAVYFCASRHNEKLFFGSGTQLSVL.

This chain's CDR3 is CSVLRGGSYGYTF. CDR3 nucleotide sequence: TGCAGCGTGCTGAGGGGTGGTAGCTATGGCTACACCTTC. The chain has TRBV29-1 and TRBJ1-2; D might be TRBD1 (5 bases). The germline V gene encodes CDR1 SQVTM and CDR2 ANQGSEA. This CDR3 region has 13 residues. Trimming shortened V by 6 bases and J by 4 bases, and 15 bases separated the two germline ends.

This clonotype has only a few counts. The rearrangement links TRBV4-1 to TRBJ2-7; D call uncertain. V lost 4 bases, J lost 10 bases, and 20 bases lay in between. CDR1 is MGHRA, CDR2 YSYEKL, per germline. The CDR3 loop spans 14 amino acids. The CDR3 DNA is TGCGCCAGCAGCCGGCCAGGACGACGCCCCGATCAGTACTTC. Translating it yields CASSRPGRRPDQYF.

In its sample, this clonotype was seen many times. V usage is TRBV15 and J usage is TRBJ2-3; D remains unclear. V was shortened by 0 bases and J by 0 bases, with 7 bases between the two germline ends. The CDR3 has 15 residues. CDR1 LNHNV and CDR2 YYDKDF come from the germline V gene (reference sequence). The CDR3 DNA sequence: TGTGCCACCAGCAGAGATTCCCGGAGCACAGATACGCAGTATTTT. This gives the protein CATSRDSRSTDTQYF. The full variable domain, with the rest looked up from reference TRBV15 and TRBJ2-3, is DAMVIQNPRYQVTQFGKPVTLSCSQTLNHNVMYWYQQKSSQAPKLLFHYYDKDFNNEADTPDNFQSRRPNTSFCFLDIRSPGLGDTAMYLCATSRDSRSTDTQYFGPGTRLTVL.

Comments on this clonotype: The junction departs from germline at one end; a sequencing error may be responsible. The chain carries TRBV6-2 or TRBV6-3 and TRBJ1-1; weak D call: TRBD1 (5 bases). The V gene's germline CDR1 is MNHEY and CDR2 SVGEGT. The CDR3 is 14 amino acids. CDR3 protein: CASSEPGLNAEAFF. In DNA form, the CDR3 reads TGTGCCAGCAGTGAGCCGGGACTGAACGCTGAAGCTTTCTTT.

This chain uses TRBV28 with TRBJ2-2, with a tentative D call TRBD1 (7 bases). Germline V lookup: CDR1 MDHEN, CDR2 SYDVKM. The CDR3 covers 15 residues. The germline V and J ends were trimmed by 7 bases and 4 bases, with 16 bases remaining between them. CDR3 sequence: CASIHPGGGTGELFF. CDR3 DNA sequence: TGTGCCAGCATACACCCAGGGGGAGGCACCGGGGAGCTGTTTTTT.

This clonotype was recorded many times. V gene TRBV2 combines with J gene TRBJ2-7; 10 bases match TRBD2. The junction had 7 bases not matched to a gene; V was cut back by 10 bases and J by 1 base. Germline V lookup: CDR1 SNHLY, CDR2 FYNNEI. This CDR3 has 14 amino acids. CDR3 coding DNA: TGTGCCACTTCTAGCGGGAGTTTGTCCTACGAGCAGTACTTC. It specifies CATSSGSLSYEQYF.